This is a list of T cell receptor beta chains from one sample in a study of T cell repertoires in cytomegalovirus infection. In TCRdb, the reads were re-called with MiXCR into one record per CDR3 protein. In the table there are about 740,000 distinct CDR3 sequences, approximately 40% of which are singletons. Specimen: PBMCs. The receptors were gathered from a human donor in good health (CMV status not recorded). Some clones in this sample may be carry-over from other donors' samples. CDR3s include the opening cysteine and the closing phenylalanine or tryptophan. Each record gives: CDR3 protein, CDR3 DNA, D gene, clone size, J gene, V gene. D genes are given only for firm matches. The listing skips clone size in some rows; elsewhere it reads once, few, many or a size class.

CASSPAGTRTGELFF TGTGCCAGCAGCCCAGCCGGGACTAGAACCGGGGAGCTGTTTTTT TRBD2 few TRBJ2-2 TRBV11-2
CASTFGAGLFYEQYF TGTGCCAGCACCTTCGGGGCAGGGTTGTTTTACGAGCAGTACTTC - few TRBJ2-7 TRBV28
CASTQGAPPINYGYTF TGTGCCAGCACCCAAGGGGCACCTCCCATTAACTATGGCTACACCTTC - - TRBJ1-2 TRBV6-5
CASSWGNYQPQHF TGTGCCAGTAGTTGGGGCAATTATCAGCCCCAGCATTTT - few TRBJ1-5 TRBV19
CASKGQTYEQYF TGTGCCAGCAAGGGACAAACCTACGAGCAGTACTTC - - TRBJ2-7 TRBV12-3/TRBV12-4
CASSLQAGGDGYTF TGTGCCAGCAGTTTACAGGCAGGGGGCGATGGCTACACCTTC TRBD1 - TRBJ1-2 TRBV27
CASSPTGGGGYNEQFF TGTGCCAGTAGTCCAACGGGGGGCGGGGGATACAATGAGCAGTTCTTC - - TRBJ2-1 TRBV19
CASSDSGGREYNEQFF TGTGCCAGCAGTGACTCGGGCGGGCGGGAGTACAATGAGCAGTTCTTC TRBD2 - TRBJ2-1 TRBV6-4
CSARLPGGPDTQYF TGCAGTGCTAGGTTGCCCGGGGGGCCAGATACGCAGTATTTT - - TRBJ2-3 TRBV20-1
CASSPPGYGAFF TGTGCCAGCAGCCCCCCGGGGTATGGAGCTTTCTTT - few TRBJ1-1 TRBV7-9
CSAHTSGRALNEQFF TGCAGTGCACATACTAGCGGGAGGGCCCTCAATGAGCAGTTCTTC TRBD2 - TRBJ2-1 TRBV20-1
CASSPTGCDTGELFF TGTGCCAGTAGCCCGACAGGGTGTGACACCGGGGAGCTGTTTTTT TRBD1 once TRBJ2-2 TRBV19
CSVQSRGLPEAFF TGCAGCGTTCAGTCCCGGGGACTGCCTGAAGCTTTCTTT - few TRBJ1-1 TRBV29-1
CSAVVAGTYEQYF TGCAGCGCCGTCGTCGCCGGGACCTACGAGCAGTACTTC - - TRBJ2-7 TRBV29-1
CASSVRGPNTGELFF TGTGCCAGCAGTGTCCGGGGTCCAAACACCGGGGAGCTGTTTTTT - few TRBJ2-2 TRBV2
CASSPNRGSFRANEKLFF TGTGCCAGCAGTCCAAATAGGGGCAGCTTTAGGGCTAATGAAAAACTGTTTTTT - - TRBJ1-4 TRBV28
CASSGTPDSSQHF TGTGCCAGCAGTGGAACCCCGGACAGCTCCCAGCATTTT - - TRBJ1-5 TRBV6-5
CASSESGGAYEQYF TGTGCCAGCAGTGAAAGTGGGGGGGCCTACGAGCAGTACTTC TRBD2 - TRBJ2-7 TRBV6-1
CASSPSEISNNEQFF TGTGCCAGCAGTCCTAGCGAGATATCAAACAATGAGCAGTTCTTC - few TRBJ2-1 TRBV7-9
CSFRTGGSYEQYF TGCAGCTTTAGGACAGGGGGGTCCTACGAGCAGTACTTC TRBD1 - TRBJ2-7 TRBV29-1
CASSLVGAGGNTEAFF TGTGCCAGCAGCTTAGTTGGGGCAGGGGGCAACACTGAAGCTTTCTTT TRBD1 many TRBJ1-1 TRBV7-2
CASSFAVGYTGCMNTEAFF TGTGCCAGCAGTTTCGCGGTAGGATATACAGGGTGCATGAACACTGAAGCTTTCTTT - once TRBJ1-1 TRBV27
CASSSGGVKGTDTQYF TGTGCCAGCAGTTCTGGCGGGGTTAAGGGCACAGATACGCAGTATTTT - - TRBJ2-3 TRBV6-5
CASIRQGWGETHYF TGTGCCAGCATTAGACAGGGTTGGGGAGAGACCCATTACTTC TRBD1 - TRBJ2-5 TRBV6-2/TRBV6-3
CAAAGNTIYF TGTGCCGCAGCAGGAAACACCATATATTTT - few TRBJ1-3 TRBV28
CASSLYATGGPTEQYF TGTGCCAGCAGCTTGTACGCGACGGGAGGGCCTACCGAGCAGTACTTC TRBD2 few TRBJ2-7 TRBV7-9
CASSTRGLTEAFF TGTGCCAGCAGTACCAGGGGGCTCACTGAAGCTTTCTTT TRBD1 - TRBJ1-1 TRBV2
CASSLVQGLGGELFF TGTGCCAGCAGTTTAGTGCAGGGTTTAGGCGGGGAGCTGTTTTTT - few TRBJ2-2 TRBV28
CASSPRLVAGGNGGELFF TGTGCCAGCTCACCACGTCTCGTAGCGGGAGGAAATGGCGGGGAGCTGTTTTTT TRBD2 - TRBJ2-2 TRBV18
CASSNPGLAGGQWSNEQFF TGTGCCAGCAGCAACCCGGGACTAGCGGGAGGTCAATGGTCCAATGAGCAGTTCTTC TRBD2 once TRBJ2-1 TRBV7-6
CAIRESGNSNSEQYF TGTGCCATCAGAGAGTCTGGGAACAGCAACTCCGAACAGTACTTC - - TRBJ2-7 TRBV10-3
CAWKEGQHTGELFF TGTGCCTGGAAGGAGGGACAGCACACCGGGGAGCTGTTTTTT - - TRBJ2-2 TRBV30
CASSRRRPSGNEKLFF TGTGCCAGCAGCAGACGCCGGCCAAGCGGAAATGAAAAACTGTTTTTT - few TRBJ1-4 TRBV28
CASSEFVDRGEFIVCQPQHF TGTGCCAGCAGTGAATTCGTGGACAGGGGGGAATTTATTGTATGCCAGCCCCAGCATTTT TRBD1 - TRBJ1-5 TRBV25-1
CASSQEGDAPLGKNIQYF TGTGCCAGCAGCCAAGAGGGGGACGCCCCTCTAGGCAAAAACATTCAGTACTTC - - TRBJ2-4 TRBV4-2
CASRAVSNTEAFF TGTGCCAGTAGGGCAGTCTCGAACACTGAAGCTTTCTTT - - TRBJ1-1 TRBV19
CASRDRKDNEQFF TGTGCCAGCAGGGACAGGAAAGACAATGAGCAGTTCTTC TRBD1 - TRBJ2-1 TRBV7-6
CASSATRSSVIIFPRYF TGTGCCAGCAGCGCTACCCGGAGTTCTGTCATCATTTTTCCTCGGTATTTT - many TRBJ2-3 TRBV7-2
CASRGREVYSYEQYF TGTGCCAGCAGGGGTCGGGAAGTCTACTCCTACGAGCAGTACTTC - - TRBJ2-7 TRBV10-3
CASYPGPRGTGELFF TGTGCCAGCTACCCCGGGCCTCGGGGAACCGGGGAGCTGTTTTTT - once TRBJ2-2 TRBV28
CSARALGAHSYNEQFF TGCAGTGCTAGAGCCTTGGGGGCCCACTCCTACAATGAGCAGTTCTTC - - TRBJ2-1 TRBV20-1
CSARGGGLSYEQYF TGCAGTGCTAGAGGAGGGGGGCTCTCCTACGAGCAGTACTTC - - TRBJ2-7 TRBV20-1
CSAGPGTGGSHEQYF TGCAGTGCTGGACCCGGGACAGGGGGTTCCCACGAGCAGTACTTC TRBD1 - TRBJ2-7 TRBV20-1
CASSVGITFEAFF TGTGCCAGCAGCGTAGGGATAACATTTGAAGCTTTCTTT - - TRBJ1-1 TRBV9
CASSLGRSSTGELFF TGTGCCAGCAGCTTAGGCAGGAGCAGCACCGGGGAGCTGTTTTTT - few TRBJ2-2 TRBV7-2
CASSPGTGGGYEQYF TGTGCCAGCAGCCCCGGGACAGGGGGCGGCTACGAGCAGTACTTC TRBD1 - TRBJ2-7 TRBV5-5
CASSLRWDSLYEQYF TGTGCCAGTAGTCTGCGTTGGGACTCTTTATACGAGCAGTACTTC - few TRBJ2-7 TRBV19
CASSYSRGSSYEQYF TGTGCCAGCAGTTACTCGCGGGGGAGCTCCTACGAGCAGTACTTC TRBD2 few TRBJ2-7 TRBV6-6